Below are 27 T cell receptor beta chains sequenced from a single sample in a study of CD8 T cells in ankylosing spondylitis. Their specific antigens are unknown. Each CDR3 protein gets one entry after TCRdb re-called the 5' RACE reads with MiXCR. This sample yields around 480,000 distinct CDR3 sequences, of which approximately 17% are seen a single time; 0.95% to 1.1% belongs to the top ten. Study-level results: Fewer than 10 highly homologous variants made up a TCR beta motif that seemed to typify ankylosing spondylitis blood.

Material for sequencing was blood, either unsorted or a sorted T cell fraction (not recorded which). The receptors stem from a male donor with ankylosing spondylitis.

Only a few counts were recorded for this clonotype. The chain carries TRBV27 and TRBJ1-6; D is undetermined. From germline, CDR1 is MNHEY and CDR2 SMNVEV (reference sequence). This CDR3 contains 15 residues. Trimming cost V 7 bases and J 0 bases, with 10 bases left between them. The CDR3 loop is CASTRESSYNSPLHF. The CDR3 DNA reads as TGTGCCAGCACACGGGAGAGCTCCTATAATTCACCCCTCCACTTT.

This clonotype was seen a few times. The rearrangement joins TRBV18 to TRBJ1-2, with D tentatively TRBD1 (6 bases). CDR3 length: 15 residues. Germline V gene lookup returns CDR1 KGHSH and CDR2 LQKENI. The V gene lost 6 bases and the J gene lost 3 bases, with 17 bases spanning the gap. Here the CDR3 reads CASSPLPKGDYGYTF. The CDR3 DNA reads TGTGCCAGCTCCCCCCTTCCCAAGGGGGACTATGGCTACACCTTC. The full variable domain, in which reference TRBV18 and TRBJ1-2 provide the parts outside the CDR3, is NAGVMQNPRHLVRRRGQEARLRCSPMKGHSHVYWYRQLPEEGLKFMVYLQKENIIDESGMPKERFSAEFPKEGPSILRIQQVVRGDSAAYFCASSPLPKGDYGYTFGSGTRLTVV.

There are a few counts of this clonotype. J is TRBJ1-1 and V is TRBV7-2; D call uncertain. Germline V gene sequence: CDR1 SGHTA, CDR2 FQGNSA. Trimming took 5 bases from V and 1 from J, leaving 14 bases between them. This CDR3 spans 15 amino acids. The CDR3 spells CASSLTGPANTEAFF. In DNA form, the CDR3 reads TGTGCCAGCAGCCTAACGGGCCCGGCGAACACTGAAGCTTTCTTT. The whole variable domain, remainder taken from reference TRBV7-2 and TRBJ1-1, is GAGVSQSPSNKVTEKGKDVELRCDPISGHTALYWYRQSLGQGLEFLIYFQGNSAPDKSGLPSDRFSAERTGGSVSTLTIQRTQQEDSAVYLCASSLTGPANTEAFFGQGTRLTVV.

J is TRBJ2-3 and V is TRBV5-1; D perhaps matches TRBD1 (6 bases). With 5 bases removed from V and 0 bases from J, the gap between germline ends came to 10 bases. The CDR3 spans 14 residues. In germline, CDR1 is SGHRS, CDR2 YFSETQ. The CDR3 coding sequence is TGCGCCAGCAGGGGGGCCAGTAGCACAGATACGCAGTATTTT. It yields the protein CASRGASSTDTQYF. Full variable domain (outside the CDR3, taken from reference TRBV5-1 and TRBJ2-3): KAGVTQTPRYLIKTRGQQVTLSCSPISGHRSVSWYQQTPGQGLQFLFEYFSETQRNKGNFPGRFSGRQFSNSRSEMNVSTLELGDSALYLCASRGASSTDTQYFGPGTRLTVL.

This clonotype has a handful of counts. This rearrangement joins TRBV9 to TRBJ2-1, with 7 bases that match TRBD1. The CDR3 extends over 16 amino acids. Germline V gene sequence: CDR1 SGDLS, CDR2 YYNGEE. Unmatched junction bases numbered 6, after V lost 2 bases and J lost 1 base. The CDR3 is CASSVVDRVSYNEQFF. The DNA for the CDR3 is TGTGCCAGCAGCGTTGTCGACAGGGTTTCCTACAATGAGCAGTTCTTC.

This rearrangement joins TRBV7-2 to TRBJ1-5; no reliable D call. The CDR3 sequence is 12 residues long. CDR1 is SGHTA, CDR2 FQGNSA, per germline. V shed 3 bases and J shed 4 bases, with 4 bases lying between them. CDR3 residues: CASSFFNQPQHF. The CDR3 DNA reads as TGTGCCAGCAGCTTCTTTAATCAGCCCCAGCATTTT.

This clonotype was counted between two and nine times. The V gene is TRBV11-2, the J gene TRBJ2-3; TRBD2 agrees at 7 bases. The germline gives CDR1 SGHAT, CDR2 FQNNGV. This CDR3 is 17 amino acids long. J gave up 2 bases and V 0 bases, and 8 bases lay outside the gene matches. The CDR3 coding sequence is TGTGCCAGCAGCTTAGAGACTGCGGGGGTATACACAGATACGCAGTATTTT. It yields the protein CASSLETAGVYTDTQYF.

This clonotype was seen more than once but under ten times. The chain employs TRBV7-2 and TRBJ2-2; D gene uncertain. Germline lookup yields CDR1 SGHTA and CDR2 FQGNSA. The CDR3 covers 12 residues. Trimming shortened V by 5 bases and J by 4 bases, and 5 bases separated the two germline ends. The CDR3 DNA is TGTGCCAGCAGCACGACCACCGGGGAGCTGTTTTTT. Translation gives CASSTTTGELFF.

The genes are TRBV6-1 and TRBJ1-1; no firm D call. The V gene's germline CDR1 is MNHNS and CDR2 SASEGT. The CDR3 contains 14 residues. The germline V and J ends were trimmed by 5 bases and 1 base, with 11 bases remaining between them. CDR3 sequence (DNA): TGTGCCAGCAGTCCCCGGTGGGAGAACACTGAAGCTTTCTTT. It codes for CASSPRWENTEAFF.

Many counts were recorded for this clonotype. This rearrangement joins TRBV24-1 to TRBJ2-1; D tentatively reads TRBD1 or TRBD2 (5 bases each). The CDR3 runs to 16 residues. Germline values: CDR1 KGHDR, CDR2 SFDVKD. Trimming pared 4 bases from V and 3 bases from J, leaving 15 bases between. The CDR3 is CATSDRDPAFYNEQFF. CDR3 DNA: TGTGCCACCAGTGACCGGGACCCAGCTTTCTACAATGAGCAGTTCTTC.

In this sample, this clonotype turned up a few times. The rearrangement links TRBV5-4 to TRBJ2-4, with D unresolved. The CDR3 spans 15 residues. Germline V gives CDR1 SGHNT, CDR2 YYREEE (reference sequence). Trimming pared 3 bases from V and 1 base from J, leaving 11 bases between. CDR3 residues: CASSSADGAKNIQYF. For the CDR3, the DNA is TGTGCCAGCAGCTCCGCGGATGGGGCCAAAAACATTCAGTACTTC.

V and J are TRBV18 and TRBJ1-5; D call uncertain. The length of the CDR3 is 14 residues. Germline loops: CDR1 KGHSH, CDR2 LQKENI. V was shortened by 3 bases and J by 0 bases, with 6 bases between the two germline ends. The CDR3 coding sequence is TGTGCCAGCTCACCGTCGTATAGCAATCAGCCCCAGCATTTT. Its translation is CASSPSYSNQPQHF.

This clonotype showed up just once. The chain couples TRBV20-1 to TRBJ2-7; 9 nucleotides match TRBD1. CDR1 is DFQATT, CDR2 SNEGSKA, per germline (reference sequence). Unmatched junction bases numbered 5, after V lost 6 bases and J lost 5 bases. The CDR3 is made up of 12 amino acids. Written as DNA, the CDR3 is TGCAGTGCCCGACAGGGGGGCGACGAGCAGTACTTC. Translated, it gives CSARQGGDEQYF.

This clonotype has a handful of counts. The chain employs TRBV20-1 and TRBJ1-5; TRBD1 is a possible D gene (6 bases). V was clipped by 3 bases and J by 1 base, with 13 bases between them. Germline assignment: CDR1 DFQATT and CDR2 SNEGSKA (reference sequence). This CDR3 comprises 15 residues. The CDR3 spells CSASPGEGSNQPQHF. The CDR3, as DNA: TGCAGTGCTAGCCCAGGGGAGGGGAGCAATCAGCCCCAGCATTTT.

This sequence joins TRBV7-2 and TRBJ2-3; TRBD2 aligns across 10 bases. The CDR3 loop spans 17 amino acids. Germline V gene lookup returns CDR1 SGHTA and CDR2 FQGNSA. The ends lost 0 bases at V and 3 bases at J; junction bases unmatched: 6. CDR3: CASSLASSGSGTDTQYF. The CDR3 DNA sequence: TGTGCCAGCAGCTTAGCCTCTAGCGGGAGTGGAACAGATACGCAGTATTTT.

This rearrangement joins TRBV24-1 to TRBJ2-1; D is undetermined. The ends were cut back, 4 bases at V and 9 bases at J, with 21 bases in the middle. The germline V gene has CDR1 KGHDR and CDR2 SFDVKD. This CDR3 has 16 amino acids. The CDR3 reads CATSEGLGTLVSEQFF. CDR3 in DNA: TGTGCCACCAGTGAGGGATTAGGTACGTTAGTATCTGAGCAGTTCTTC.

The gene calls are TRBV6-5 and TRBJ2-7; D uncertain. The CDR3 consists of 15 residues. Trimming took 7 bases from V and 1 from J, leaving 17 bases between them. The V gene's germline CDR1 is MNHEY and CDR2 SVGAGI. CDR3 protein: CASISPRSLSYEQYF. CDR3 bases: TGTGCCAGCATTTCGCCCCGAAGTTTGTCCTACGAGCAGTACTTC.

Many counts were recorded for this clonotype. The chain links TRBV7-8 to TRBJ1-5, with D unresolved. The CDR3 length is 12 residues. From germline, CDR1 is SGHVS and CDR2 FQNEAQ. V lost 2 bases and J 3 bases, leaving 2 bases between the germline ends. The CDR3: CASSLHNQPQHF. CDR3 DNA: TGTGCCAGCAGCTTACACAATCAGCCCCAGCATTTT.

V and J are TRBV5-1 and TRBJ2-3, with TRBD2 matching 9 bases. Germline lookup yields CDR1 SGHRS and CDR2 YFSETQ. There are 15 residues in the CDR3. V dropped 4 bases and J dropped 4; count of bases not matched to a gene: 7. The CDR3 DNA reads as TGCGCCAGCAGCACAGGCGGGGGGGCGTCAGATACGCAGTATTTT. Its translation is CASSTGGGASDTQYF.

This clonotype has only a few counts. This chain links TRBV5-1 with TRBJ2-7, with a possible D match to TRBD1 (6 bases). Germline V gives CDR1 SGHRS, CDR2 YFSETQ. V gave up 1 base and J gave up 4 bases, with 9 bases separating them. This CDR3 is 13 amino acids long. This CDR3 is CASSLQQGYEQYF. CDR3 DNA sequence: TGCGCCAGCAGCTTGCAACAGGGTTACGAGCAGTACTTC.

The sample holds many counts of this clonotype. DNA for the CDR3: TGCGCCAGCAGCTTGCAGCACAATGAGCAGTTCTTC. This codes for CASSLQHNEQFF. J is TRBJ2-1 and V is TRBV5-1; no clear D. Germline V gene sequence: CDR1 SGHRS, CDR2 YFSETQ. V lost 1 base and J lost 5, with 4 bases in between. The CDR3 runs 12 residues.

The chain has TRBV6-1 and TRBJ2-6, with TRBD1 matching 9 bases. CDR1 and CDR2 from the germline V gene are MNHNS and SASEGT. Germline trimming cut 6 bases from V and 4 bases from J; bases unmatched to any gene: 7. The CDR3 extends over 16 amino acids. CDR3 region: CASRPGTGIGANVLTF. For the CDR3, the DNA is TGTGCCAGCAGGCCCGGGACAGGGATAGGGGCCAACGTCCTGACTTTC.

The CDR3 sequence: CASSLVASGNEGNEQFF. CDR3 DNA sequence: TGCGCCAGCAGCTTGGTTGCTAGCGGAAATGAGGGGAATGAGCAGTTCTTC. The chain uses TRBV5-1 and TRBJ2-1; TRBD2 agrees at 7 bases. The CDR3 spans 17 residues. Germline V gene sequence: CDR1 SGHRS, CDR2 YFSETQ. Losses at the gene ends were 0 bases for V and 7 bases for J; bases not matched to a gene: 13.

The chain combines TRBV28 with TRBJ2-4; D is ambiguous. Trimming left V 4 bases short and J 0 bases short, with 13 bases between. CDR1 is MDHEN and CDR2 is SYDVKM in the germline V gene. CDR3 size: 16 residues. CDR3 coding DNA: TGTGCCAGCAGTTCCATTCGACACCTAGCCAAAAACATTCAGTACTTC. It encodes CASSSIRHLAKNIQYF.

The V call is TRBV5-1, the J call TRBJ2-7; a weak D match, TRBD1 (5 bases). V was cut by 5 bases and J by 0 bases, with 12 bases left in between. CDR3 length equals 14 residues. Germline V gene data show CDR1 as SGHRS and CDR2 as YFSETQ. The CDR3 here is CASRKDTLSYEQYF. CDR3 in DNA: TGCGCCAGCAGGAAGGACACCCTCTCCTACGAGCAGTACTTC.

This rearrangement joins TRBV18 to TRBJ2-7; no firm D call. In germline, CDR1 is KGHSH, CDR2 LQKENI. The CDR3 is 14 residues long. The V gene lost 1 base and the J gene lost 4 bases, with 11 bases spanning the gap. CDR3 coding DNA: TGTGCCAGCTCACCACAGGGATATTCGTACGAGCAGTACTTC. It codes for CASSPQGYSYEQYF.

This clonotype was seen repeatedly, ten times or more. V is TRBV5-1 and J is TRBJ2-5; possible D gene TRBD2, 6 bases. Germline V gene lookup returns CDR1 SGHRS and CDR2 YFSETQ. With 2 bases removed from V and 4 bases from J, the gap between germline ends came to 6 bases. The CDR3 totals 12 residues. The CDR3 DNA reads TGCGCCAGCAGCTTTAGCGGAGAGACCCAGTACTTC. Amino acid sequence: CASSFSGETQYF. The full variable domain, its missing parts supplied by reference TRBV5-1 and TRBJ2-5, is KAGVTQTPRYLIKTRGQQVTLSCSPISGHRSVSWYQQTPGQGLQFLFEYFSETQRNKGNFPGRFSGRQFSNSRSEMNVSTLELGDSALYLCASSFSGETQYFGPGTRLLVL.